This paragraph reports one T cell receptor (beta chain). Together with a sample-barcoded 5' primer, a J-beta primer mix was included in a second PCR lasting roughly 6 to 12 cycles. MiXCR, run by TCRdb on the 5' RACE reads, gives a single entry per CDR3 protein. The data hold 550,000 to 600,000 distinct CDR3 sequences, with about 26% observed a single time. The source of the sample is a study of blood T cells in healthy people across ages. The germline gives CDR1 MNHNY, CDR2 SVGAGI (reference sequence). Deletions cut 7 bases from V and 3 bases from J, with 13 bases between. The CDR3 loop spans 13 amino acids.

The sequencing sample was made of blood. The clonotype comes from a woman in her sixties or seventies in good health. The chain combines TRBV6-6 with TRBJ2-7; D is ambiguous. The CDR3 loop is CASTIPPFYEQYF. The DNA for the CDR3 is TGTGCCAGCACAATCCCTCCCTTCTACGAGCAGTACTTC.